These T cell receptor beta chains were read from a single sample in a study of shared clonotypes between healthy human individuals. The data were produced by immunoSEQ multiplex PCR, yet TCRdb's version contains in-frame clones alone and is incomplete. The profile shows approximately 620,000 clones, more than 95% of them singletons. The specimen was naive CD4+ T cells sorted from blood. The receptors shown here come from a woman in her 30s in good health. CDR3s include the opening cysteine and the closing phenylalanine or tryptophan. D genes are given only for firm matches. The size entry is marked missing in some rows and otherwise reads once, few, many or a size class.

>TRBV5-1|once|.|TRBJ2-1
TGCGCCAGCAGCATGGACACTGAGCAGTTCTTC
CASSMDTEQFF
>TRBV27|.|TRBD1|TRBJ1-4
TGTGCCAGCGGGAAACCGGACAGGGAGGAGAAACTGTTTTTT
CASGKPDREEKLFF
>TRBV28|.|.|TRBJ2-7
TGTGCCAGCAGTCGGGCCGACAGGTACCCCGAGCAGTACTTC
CASSRADRYPEQYF
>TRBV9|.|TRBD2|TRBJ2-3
TGTGCCAGCAGCGCAGCGGGATACACAGATACGCAGTATTTT
CASSAAGYTDTQYF
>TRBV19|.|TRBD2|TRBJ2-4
TGTGCCAGTAGTATATCAGCGGGAGAAACCAAAAACATTCAGTACTTC
CASSISAGETKNIQYF
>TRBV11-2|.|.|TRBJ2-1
TGTGCCAGCAGCTTAGTTTGGGGGACCATCCCCAATGAGCAGTTCTTC
CASSLVWGTIPNEQFF
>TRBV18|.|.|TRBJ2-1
TGTGCCAGCTCACCGCCGAGCTCTTGGAACGAGCAGTTCTTC
CASSPPSSWNEQFF
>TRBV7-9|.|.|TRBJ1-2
TGTGCCAGCAGCTCAAGAGGCGGGAACCCCTATGGCTACACCTTC
CASSSRGGNPYGYTF
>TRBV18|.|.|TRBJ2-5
TGTGCCAGCTCATTCCTACGGGAGACCCAGTACTTC
CASSFLRETQYF
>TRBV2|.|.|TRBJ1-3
TGTGCCAGCAGTGAAGCCCCTCATAGCTCTGGAAACACCATATATTTT
CASSEAPHSSGNTIYF
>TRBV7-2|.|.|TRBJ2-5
TGTGCCAGCAGCTTAGAGGCAGGTCAAGAGACCCAGTACTTC
CASSLEAGQETQYF
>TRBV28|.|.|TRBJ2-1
TGTGCCAGCAGCCGTACTCAGTTCAATGAGCAGTTCTTC
CASSRTQFNEQFF
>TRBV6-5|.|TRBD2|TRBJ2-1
TGTGCCAGCAACCTTAAGCGGGGGTACAATGAGCAGTTCTTC
CASNLKRGYNEQFF
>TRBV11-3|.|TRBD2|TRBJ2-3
TGTGCCAGCAGTCCGGGACTATCAACCCGCACAGATACGCAGTATTTT
CASSPGLSTRTDTQYF
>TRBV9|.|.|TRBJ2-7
TGTGCCAGCAGCGTAGGTAGCGGAGCCTACTACGAGCAGTACTTC
CASSVGSGAYYEQYF
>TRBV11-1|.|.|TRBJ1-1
TGTGCCAGCAGCTTAAGCAGGAACACTGAAGCTTTCTTT
CASSLSRNTEAFF
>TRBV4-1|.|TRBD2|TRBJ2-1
TGCGCCAGCAGCCAAGGCGGCCTAGCGGGGGTTTACAATGAGCAGTTCTTC
CASSQGGLAGVYNEQFF
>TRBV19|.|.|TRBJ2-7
TGTGCCAGTAGTATGCAAAGAGGGGCCTACGAGCAGTACTTC
CASSMQRGAYEQYF
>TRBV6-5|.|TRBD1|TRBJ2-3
TGTGCCAGCAATTTAGCGACAGGGAGCACAGATACGCAGTATTTT
CASNLATGSTDTQYF
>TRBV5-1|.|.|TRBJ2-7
TGCGCCAGCAGCTTGGCCCTTTCTTACGAGCAGTACTTC
CASSLALSYEQYF
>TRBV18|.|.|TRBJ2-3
TGTGCCAGCTCACCATTCGAGCGGAGCACAGATACGCAGTATTTT
CASSPFERSTDTQYF
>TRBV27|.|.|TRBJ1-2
TGTGCCAGCAGTTTAGGGGGGTGGGGAACTGGCTACACCTTC
CASSLGGWGTGYTF
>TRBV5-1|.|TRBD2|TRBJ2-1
TGCGCCAGCAGCTTGGTCCCTAGCGGCACGAGCTCCTACAATGAGCAGTTCTTC
CASSLVPSGTSSYNEQFF
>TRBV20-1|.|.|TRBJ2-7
TGCAGTCCCCAGCTCTACGAGCAGTACTTC
CSPQLYEQYF
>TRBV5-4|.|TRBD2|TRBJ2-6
TGTGCCAGCAGCGGAAGGTTAGCGGGAGCTGGGGCCAACGTCCTGACTTTC
CASSGRLAGAGANVLTF
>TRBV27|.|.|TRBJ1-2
TGTGCCAGCAGTCCGGACTCGTCCCCCCTGTGGGGCTACACCTTC
CASSPDSSPLWGYTF
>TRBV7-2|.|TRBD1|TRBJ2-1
TGTGCCAGCAGCTTAGATGGGACAGGGATATTCTATGAGCAGTTCTTC
CASSLDGTGIFYEQFF
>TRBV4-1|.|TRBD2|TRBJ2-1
TGCGCCAGCAGCCAAGTTTTAGCGGGAGTGTACAATGAGCAGTTCTTC
CASSQVLAGVYNEQFF
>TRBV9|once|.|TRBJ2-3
TGTGCCAGCAGCGTAGGGGGGTCCCACACAGATACGCAGTATTTT
CASSVGGSHTDTQYF
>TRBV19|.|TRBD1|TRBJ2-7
TGTGCCAGTAGTATAAGGACAGGGAGGACCTACGAGCAGTACTTC
CASSIRTGRTYEQYF
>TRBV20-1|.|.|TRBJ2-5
TGCGTGGATGACTTGGTAGCGTACTTC
CVDDLVAYF
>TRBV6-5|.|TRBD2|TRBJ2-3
TGTGCCAGCATACGGACTAGCGTTACAGATACGCAGTATTTT
CASIRTSVTDTQYF
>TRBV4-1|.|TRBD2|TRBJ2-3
TGCGCCAGCACCCGAGCGGGAGGCCACACAGATACGCAGTATTTT
CASTRAGGHTDTQYF
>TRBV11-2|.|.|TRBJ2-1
TGTGCCAGCAGCTTAGGCGGGACTCACAATGAGCAGTTCTTC
CASSLGGTHNEQFF
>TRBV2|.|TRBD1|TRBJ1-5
TGTGCCAGCAGTGGACAGGGACTTCAGCCCCAGCATTTT
CASSGQGLQPQHF
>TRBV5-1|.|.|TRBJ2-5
TGCGCCAGCAGCTTGGTGGGTGAGACCCAGTACTTC
CASSLVGETQYF
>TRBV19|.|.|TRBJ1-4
TGTGCCAGTAGTCGCTTCTTTCTGCAGGGCCTAATGAAAGGACTGTTTTTT
CASSRFFLQGLMKGLFF
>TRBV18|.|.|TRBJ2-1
TGTGCCAGCTCCCGACTCGGCGATGAGCAGTTCTTC
CASSRLGDEQFF
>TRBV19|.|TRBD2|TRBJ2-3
TGTGCCAGTAGTATTGGGGGGGGAGATACGCAGTATTTT
CASSIGGGDTQYF
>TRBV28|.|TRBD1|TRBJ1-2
TGTGCCAGCAGTCAGGGGGCCGGTGGCTACACCTTC
CASSQGAGGYTF
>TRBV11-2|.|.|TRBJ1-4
TGTGCCAGCAGGGCTTTAAAAGGGCTTAATGAAAAACTGTTTTTT
CASRALKGLNEKLFF
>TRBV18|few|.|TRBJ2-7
TGTGCCAGCTCACCACCGGGCCGACCCTACGAGCAGTACTTC
CASSPPGRPYEQYF
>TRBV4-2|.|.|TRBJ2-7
TGTGCCAGCAGCCAAGAATCCAGGGTCGAGCAGTACTTC
CASSQESRVEQYF
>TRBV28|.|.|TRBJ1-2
TGTGCCAGCAGAGAGACAAGATATGGCTACACCTTC
CASRETRYGYTF
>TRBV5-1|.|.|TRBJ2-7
TGCGCCAGCAGCCCGGACCCCCCCTACGAGCAGTACTTC
CASSPDPPYEQYF
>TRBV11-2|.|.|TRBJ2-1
TGTGCCAGCAGCTTAGAGCTGGCTAGTTGGTCACAATATGAGCAGTTCTTC
CASSLELASWSQYEQFF
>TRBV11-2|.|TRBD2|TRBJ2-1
TGTGCCAGCAGCTTCTGGACTAGCGCAAGCTCCTACAATGAGCAGTTCTTC
CASSFWTSASSYNEQFF
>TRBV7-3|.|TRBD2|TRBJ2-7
TGTGCCAGCAGCATTCGGACTAGCGGGGCCACCTACGAGCAGTACTTC
CASSIRTSGATYEQYF
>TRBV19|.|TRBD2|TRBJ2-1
TGTGCCAGTAGTATAGTATTGGGCGGGAGACCTTACAATGAGCAGTTCTTC
CASSIVLGGRPYNEQFF
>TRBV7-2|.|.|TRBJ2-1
TGTGCCAGCAGCTTAAGTAGCGGCCTAATTCACAATGAGCAGTTCTTC
CASSLSSGLIHNEQFF
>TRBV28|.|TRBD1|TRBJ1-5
TGTGCCAGCAGCAGGAACCCGGTGACAGGGACTCAGCCCCAGCATTTT
CASSRNPVTGTQPQHF
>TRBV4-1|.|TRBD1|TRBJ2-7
TGCGCCAGCAGCCAGGGACAGGTCGGCGCCTACGAGCAGTACTTC
CASSQGQVGAYEQYF
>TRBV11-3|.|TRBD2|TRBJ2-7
TGTGCCAGCAGCTTGAGCGGGAGCTCCTACGAGCAGTACTTC
CASSLSGSSYEQYF
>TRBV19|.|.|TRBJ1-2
TGTGCCAGCCGGGCTTTCTATGGCTACACCTTC
CASRAFYGYTF
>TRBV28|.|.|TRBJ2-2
TGTGCCAGCAGTTTTTATTCGCGGGACCGGAACACCGGGGAGCTGTTTTTT
CASSFYSRDRNTGELFF
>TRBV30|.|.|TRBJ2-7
TGTGCCTATATAACGGTTAACGAGCAGTACTTC
CAYITVNEQYF
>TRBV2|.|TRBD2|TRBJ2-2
TGTGCCAGCAGTGAAGCGCTAGTAGCGGGAAGCGTCACCGGGGAGCTGTTTTTT
CASSEALVAGSVTGELFF
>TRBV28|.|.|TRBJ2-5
TGTGCCAGCCGGCAGGGCCAAGAGACCCAGTACTTC
CASRQGQETQYF
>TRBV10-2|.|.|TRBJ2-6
TGCGCCACCACGTTAAGCTCTGGGGCCAACGTCCTGACTTTC
CATTLSSGANVLTF